The TCR beta chain described here comes from a study of cytomegalovirus exposure and HLA in healthy donors (dated by TCRdb to 2016 to 2017). For the study in its entirety: According to an earlier analysis of several hundred of the donors, about 179 million T cells yielded over 90 million unique TCR beta sequences and 276 Gb of sequence data. In addition to the first cohort of 650 to 800 subjects, a separate validation cohort of 120 different subjects was used. Of the roughly 400 genotyped donors, about 80% fell in the genetic ancestry cluster associated with self-reported Caucasian donors. The T cell repertoires of roughly 660 subjects were profiled by immunosequencing and related to cytomegalovirus serostatus. An earlier analysis of a few hundred of the donors applied high-throughput TCR beta sequencing to assess whether each TCR beta V gene segment acted as functional or pseudogenic. Every discovery cohort repertoire had been produced on one sequencing platform. In the later analysis, no new phenotypic data were used to find candidate immune exposures; instead, reliance was placed on TCR beta sequences and their occurrence across donors. Genome-wide SNP genotypes for about three fifths of the 666 donors were used in a later genetic analysis, which treated that subset as a discovery cohort. In a later analysis, previously published TCR beta repertoires from about 670 donors were re-analyzed and high-resolution HLA genotyping was added so that TCR occurrence patterns could be studied. The number of donors typed differed by locus, with roughly 629-640 for A, B, C, DRB1 and DQB1, roughly 550 for DQA1, 600 to 610 for DPA1, and approximately 470 for DPB1. An early release that covered about 600 HLA-typed donors contained 250 to 350 gigabases of sequencing data and about 93 million unique TCR sequences. High-throughput TCR immunosequencing, statistical association of individual TCRs with disease status, and machine learning were combined to predict cytomegalovirus infection status. Donor age, sex, ethnicity and CMV serostatus were collected together with the repertoire data. Both class I and class II loci were covered by HLA typing, at four-digit resolution. Four or five DR-DQ haplotypes were handled as single units for association and clustering, since linkage in the cohort was strong. The study aimed to test whether signatures of past pathogen exposure could be identified by cataloging public T cell receptors. Among 398 genotyped donors of the cohort, an average of around 220,000 unique TCR beta nucleotide sequences was sequenced per donor, of which 15% to 20% were non-productive.

Libraries were made using the immunoSEQ multiplex PCR assay. For the multiplex PCR, a mixture combining 60 forward primers for TCR Vbeta segments and 13 reverse primers for TCR Jbeta segments was used. A multiplex PCR assay on genomic DNA amplified the CDR3 region of rearranged TCR beta genes. On the Illumina HiSeq System, the amplified TCR beta libraries were sequenced as 87-base-pair reads. As for how the authors treated the data: A later analysis counted about 80 million unique TCR beta chains across the 600 to 850 repertoires, and 9 million to 14 million of these chains were shared by at least two donors. To remove PCR and sequencing errors, raw reads were error-corrected and collapsed into unique sequences using a nearest-neighbor algorithm that merged closely related sequences. Alignment of CDR3 sequences to IMGT reference sequences was used to assign V, D and J gene segments. Each retained sequence needed at least a six-nucleotide match to both a V gene segment and a J gene segment. Rearrangements were classified as productive when the CDR3 lacked stop codons and remained in frame with V and J, and all other rearrangements were classified as non-productive. Following IMGT convention, CDR3 was defined as the stretch from the second conserved V-encoded cysteine up to the conserved J-encoded phenylalanine. Sequences without an unambiguous match to a single V gene segment were excluded from the earlier analysis of several hundred of the donors. An earlier analysis of 550 to 650 of the donors classified V segments as functional when productive rearrangements were above 56.7% and as segregating when the standard deviation between donors was above 5%. A statistical classification framework was built for diagnosing cytomegalovirus status from the catalog of TCR beta chain sequences. In a later analysis, V and J genes were assigned by comparing TCR nucleotide sequences against IMGT/GENE-DB human TR gene sequences. Using the TCRdist pipeline, a later analysis assigned CDR3 sequences along with most-parsimonious VDJ recombination scenarios. In a later analysis, every TCR beta chain was defined by the combination of its CDR3 amino acid sequence and its V-gene family, and reads without a unique V-gene family were dropped. As a way to deal with suspected cross-contamination and a sequencing artifact, a later analysis dropped roughly 600 nucleotide sequences that were highly shared and had low generation probability. A later analysis calculated a clonal expansion index for each public chain from normalized within-repertoire ranks of inferred template counts. In a later analysis, generation probabilities were computed using a VDJ recombination model fitted to out-of-frame rearrangements, and the results were checked against IGoR. In a later analysis, TCR-TCR, TCR-HLA and TCR-CMV co-occurrence was scored with hypergeometric tests, and a repertoire-size bias correction was applied to TCR pairs. False discovery rates were estimated in a later analysis by permuting HLA or CMV assignments 20 times. In a later analysis, co-occurring TCRs were grouped with DBSCAN, and TCRdist sequence similarity was added when clustering was performed within HLA-allele-positive subsets. For co-occurrence clustering, repertoires with fewer than 30,000 or more than 120,000 public chains were excluded, along with a handful of repertoires with anomalous nucleotide sharing. The table comes from immuneACCESS by way of TCRdb, which keeps in-frame sequences with V and J called. Part of the clones is missing from these tables; in studies checked, under half for an unresolved V gene and the rest for unknown reasons. V and J calls and clone size come straight from that table; D and trimming were deduced from the DNA. In all, the sample holds more than 95,000 clones, and around 77% of those were seen once. Jointly, the top ten make up about 8.6% of the sample.

Overall results and qualifications from the work: Sequencing depth was assumed to be roughly uniform across donors in the presence/absence analyses, though that assumption may not hold. While some public TCRs were present in many individuals, most TCR sequences turned up only very rarely across donors. The authors suggested that the approach could potentially be generalized to other disease states and immunological phenotypes. In an earlier analysis of about 600 of the donors, most TCR beta V segments appeared in productive rearrangements about 90% or about 30% of the time, broadly matching IMGT annotations. A later analysis found that most CMV-associated TCR beta chains appeared HLA-restricted, with HLA associations seemingly driven largely by CMV exposure. A cluster of highly shared sequence variants was judged likely to be a technical artifact of the sequencing pipeline. Because some donors lacked HLA typing at each locus, the association tests relied only on the typed subset. In a later genetic analysis, a missense DCLRE1C variant was associated with V-gene and J-gene trimming of TCR beta chains, and the association was replicated in an independent cohort. CMV serostatus was the only immune exposure information available for the cohort. A later analysis found that HLA-associated TCR beta chains were more clonally expanded and had lower generation probabilities than equally common non-associated chains. A few of the identified cytomegalovirus-associated TCR beta chains were confirmed in vitro to be specific for cytomegalovirus antigens. The classifier was reported to diagnose cytomegalovirus status with high specificity and sensitivity in both the original cohort and the validation cohort. Correlated functional status among segregating V segments might be attributable to linkage disequilibrium, but an unknown experimental factor could not be ruled out. Some IMGT-functional V segments, including TRBV6-2 and TRBV6-3, could not be distinguished by the 87-base-pair reads and were therefore excluded. The study listed 150 to 200 TCR beta chains as associated with cytomegalovirus. Strong co-occurrence of HLA alleles, especially DR and DQ, made assigning TCR associations to individual alleles difficult. A further reported finding was that TCR beta sequences accurately predicted the HLA-A and HLA-B alleles for most subjects in the first cohort. Only TCR beta chains were sequenced in this cohort, and the absence of alpha or paired-chain data limited detectable features. Seventeen rarely observed V segments, including chromosome 9 orphons, were excluded from the earlier analysis of several hundred of the donors because counts were too low. Specific HLA alleles were associated with 16,951 TCR beta sequences at a false discovery rate of 0.05 in a later analysis. According to a later genetic analysis, donors in an Asian-associated ancestry cluster had fewer N-insertions in productive TCRs than the approximately 700-donor mean. According to a later analysis, TCR association rates differed among HLA loci, with DRB1 alleles showing the most associated TCRs and HLA-C alleles showing the fewest. A later analysis reported that several top co-occurrence clusters appeared linked to parvovirus B19, influenza, CMV and Epstein-Barr virus.

CDR1 and CDR2 were assigned from the germline V gene as MNHNS and SASEGT. The CDR3 runs 16 amino acids, cysteine and phenylalanine included. Here the CDR3 DNA is all that survives: 48 bases in frame from base 1. Germline trimming amounts to 6 bases on V and 6 bases on J, with 13 as the count of junction bases outside the gene matches. The cohort was made up of approximately 670 healthy bone marrow donors. Cohort members were all nominally healthy when sampled, although unrecorded immune exposures were likely present. The donor tested CMV seropositive and was one of the 289 seropositive cohort members. A peripheral blood sample was collected from each donor, and TCR beta sequencing was performed on peripheral blood mononuclear cells. Genomic DNA extraction from the blood cell samples was performed with the Qiagen DNeasy Blood Extraction Kit. To note about this clone: Its target antigen remains unknown. Per-base qualities were not stored, and no clone one base away is much larger.

The sequenced sample was PBMCs. This sequence uses TRBV6-1 and TRBJ2-3; TRBD1 fits 9 bases in the junction. The clonotype comes from a woman aged 40 to 49 in good health and CMV-seropositive. The CDR3 protein sequence reads: CASSEFGTGRGDTQYF. The DNA reads as follows: TGTGCCAGCAGCGAATTCGGGACAGGGCGTGGCGATACGCAGTATTTT.